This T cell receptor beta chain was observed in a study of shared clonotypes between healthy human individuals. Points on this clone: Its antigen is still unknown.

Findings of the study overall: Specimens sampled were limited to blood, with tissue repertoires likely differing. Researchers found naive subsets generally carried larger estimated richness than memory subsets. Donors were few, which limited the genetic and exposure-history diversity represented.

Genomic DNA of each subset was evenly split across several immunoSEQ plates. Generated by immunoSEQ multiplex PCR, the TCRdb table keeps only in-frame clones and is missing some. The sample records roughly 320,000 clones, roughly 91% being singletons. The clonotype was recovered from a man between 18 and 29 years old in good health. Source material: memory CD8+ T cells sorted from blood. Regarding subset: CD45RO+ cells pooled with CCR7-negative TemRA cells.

CDR3 bases: TGTGCCAGCAGTTCAATAGCGGGAGGGCCCCCGGGCTACTACGAGCAGTACTTC. Its protein is CASSSIAGGPPGYYEQYF. The chain uses TRBV7-8 and TRBJ2-7, with 11 bases that match TRBD2. Germline-derived CDR1 and CDR2 are SGHVS and FQNEAQ. The CDR3 is 18 amino acids. With V trimmed by 6 bases and J by 3 bases, 16 bases remained unmatched.